Listed below are T cell receptor beta chains from one sample, sequenced in a study. In TCRdb, the RT-PCR reads were re-called with MiXCR into one record per CDR3 protein. This repertoire shows more than 600,000 distinct CDR3 sequences, approximately 14% found once; its top ten account for 3.6%. Sequences were obtained from memory CD4+ T cells from blood. These receptors originate from a female donor in good health, serving as a healthy control. Each CDR3 is given with its conserved first and last residue. The order of the fields is J gene, D gene, clone size, V gene, CDR3 protein, CDR3 DNA. The D gene is left open where the match is weak. Clone size is stated in some rows and not others, as once, few, many or a class when expanded.

TRBJ2-6 TRBD1 NA TRBV5-5 CASSLTGSSSGANVLTF TGTGCCAGCAGCCTGACAGGGTCCTCCTCTGGGGCCAACGTCCTGACTTTC
TRBJ2-5 TRBD2 NA TRBV10-3 CAISPGLAEETQYF TGTGCCATCAGTCCGGGACTAGCGGAAGAGACCCAGTACTTC
TRBJ1-3 TRBD1 many TRBV6-5 CASSLDRASGNTIYF TGTGCCAGCAGTCTCGACAGGGCTTCTGGAAACACCATATATTTT
TRBJ2-1 TRBD1 NA TRBV5-5 CASSRIDRGARFNEQFF TGTGCCAGCAGCCGTATTGACAGGGGCGCTCGGTTCAATGAGCAGTTCTTC
TRBJ1-2 TRBD1 NA TRBV12-3/TRBV12-4 CASSPRPTRGRWEGYTF TGTGCCAGCAGTCCGAGGCCCACCAGGGGGCGCTGGGAAGGCTACACCTTC
TRBJ1-6 NA NA TRBV12-3/TRBV12-4 CASTAQAASSPLHF TGTGCCAGCACCGCCCAAGCCGCCAGTTCACCCCTCCACTTT
TRBJ2-3 NA few TRBV5-1 CASSLLQGGSTDTQYF TGCGCCAGCAGCTTACTACAGGGCGGAAGCACAGATACGCAGTATTTT
TRBJ2-7 TRBD1 NA TRBV6-1 CASSAWDSLTGKQYF TGTGCCAGCAGTGCCTGGGACAGCCTAACAGGCAAGCAGTACTTC
TRBJ1-4 NA NA TRBV10-2 CASSESVWEKLFF TGCGCCAGCAGTGAGTCGGTGTGGGAAAAACTGTTTTTT
TRBJ1-2 TRBD1 few TRBV20-1 CSSQGARFGYTF TGCAGTTCACAGGGGGCTAGGTTTGGCTACACCTTC
TRBJ2-7 NA few TRBV7-2 CASSLGLRGYEQYF TGTGCCAGCAGCTTAGGACTGCGGGGCTACGAGCAGTACTTC
TRBJ2-7 NA few TRBV27 CASSLSRGTREQYF TGTGCCAGCAGTTTAAGTCGGGGCACCCGAGAGCAGTACTTC
TRBJ2-1 TRBD2 few TRBV7-9 CASSLAGSGSSPRNEQFF TGTGCCAGCAGCCTGGCGGGTAGCGGGAGTAGTCCGAGGAATGAGCAGTTCTTC
TRBJ2-3 NA few TRBV20-1 CSARDSATQYF TGCAGTGCTAGAGACTCAGCTACGCAGTATTTT
TRBJ2-1 TRBD2 many TRBV20-1 CSAPRSGSSGNEQFF TGCAGTGCTCCCCGTAGCGGGAGTTCGGGAAATGAGCAGTTCTTC
TRBJ2-1 TRBD2 few TRBV20-1 CSAGGLAEGKGSYNEQFF TGCAGTGCTGGTGGACTAGCGGAGGGGAAGGGCTCCTACAATGAGCAGTTCTTC
TRBJ1-1 NA NA TRBV11-2 CASSLAPHHRGAFF TGTGCCAGCAGCTTAGCCCCACATCACCGCGGGGCTTTCTTT
TRBJ2-1 TRBD2 NA TRBV20-1 CSASLAGGPNEQFF TGCAGTGCCTCTCTAGCGGGGGGGCCAAATGAGCAGTTCTTC
TRBJ2-3 NA few TRBV5-1 CASSLTVTRTDTQYF TGCGCCAGCAGCTTGACGGTTACTCGCACAGATACGCAGTATTTT
TRBJ2-7 NA NA TRBV7-2 CASTLSNGPYEQYF TGTGCCAGCACCCTTAGTAACGGCCCTTACGAGCAGTACTTC
TRBJ2-1 TRBD1 NA TRBV7-2 CASSLVAGQGNNEQFF TGTGCCAGCAGCTTAGTGGCGGGACAGGGTAACAATGAGCAGTTCTTC
TRBJ2-5 NA few TRBV7-3 CASSSYSGQETQYF TGTGCCAGCAGCTCCTATAGCGGCCAAGAGACCCAGTACTTC
TRBJ2-1 NA NA TRBV20-1 CSAFEGSVGSYNEQFF TGCAGTGCCTTCGAGGGTAGTGTTGGGTCCTACAATGAGCAGTTCTTC
TRBJ2-5 NA many TRBV5-6 CASSWAVRETQYF TGTGCCAGCAGCTGGGCAGTACGAGAGACCCAGTACTTC
TRBJ1-2 NA NA TRBV4-3 CASSQEVLNNYGYTF TGCGCCAGCAGCCAAGAAGTGCTGAATAACTATGGCTACACCTTC
TRBJ2-1 TRBD1 few TRBV9 CASSRSGGADNEQFF TGTGCCAGCAGTAGGTCAGGGGGCGCGGACAATGAGCAGTTCTTC
TRBJ2-2 NA many TRBV20-1 CSARDLGRGNTGELFF TGCAGTGCTAGAGATCTCGGGAGAGGAAACACCGGGGAGCTGTTTTTT
TRBJ2-7 TRBD2 many TRBV20-1 CSATGTSRLEQYF TGCAGTGCTACCGGGACTAGCCGGTTAGAGCAGTACTTC
TRBJ2-1 NA many TRBV12-3/TRBV12-4 CASSPSGYSYNEQFF TGTGCCAGCAGCCCCAGCGGGTACTCCTACAATGAGCAGTTCTTC
TRBJ2-2 TRBD1 many TRBV4-2 CASSQPPGQGSAGELFF TGTGCCAGCAGCCAACCACCGGGACAGGGGTCGGCCGGGGAGCTGTTTTTT
TRBJ2-1 NA many TRBV4-1 CASSQDQRGEQFF TGCGCCAGCAGCCAAGATCAAAGGGGTGAGCAGTTCTTC
TRBJ1-2 NA NA TRBV7-2 CASRRGFGYTF TGTGCCAGCAGAAGGGGGTTTGGCTACACCTTC
TRBJ2-2 TRBD2 many TRBV7-9 CASSLSGTSGYTGELFF TGTGCCAGCAGCTTATCTGGGACTAGCGGGTACACCGGGGAGCTGTTTTTT
TRBJ2-5 TRBD1 few TRBV20-1 CSAAQGTMGETQYF TGCAGTGCCGCACAGGGGACGATGGGTGAGACCCAGTACTTC
TRBJ2-7 TRBD2 many TRBV4-3 CASSQGLAGDGTNEQYF TGCGCCAGCAGCCAGGGACTAGCGGGAGATGGTACTAACGAGCAGTACTTC
TRBJ1-1 NA NA TRBV5-1 CASSLRGPGGLGNTEAFF TGCGCCAGCAGCCTCCGGGGCCCTGGGGGGCTCGGGAACACTGAAGCTTTCTTT
TRBJ2-2 TRBD1 few TRBV29-1 CSVQKWGQGSTGELFF TGCAGCGTCCAAAAATGGGGACAGGGTAGCACCGGGGAGCTGTTTTTT
TRBJ1-1 TRBD1 NA TRBV7-9 CASSRTGGTPNTEAFF TGTGCCAGCAGCCGGACAGGGGGGACTCCGAACACTGAAGCTTTCTTT
TRBJ2-2 TRBD2 NA TRBV20-1 CSAKASGANTGELFF TGCAGTGCTAAAGCTAGCGGGGCGAACACCGGGGAGCTGTTTTTT
TRBJ2-5 NA NA TRBV4-3 CASSSRRNQPQYF TGCGCCAGCAGCTCCAGGAGAAATCAGCCCCAGTACTTC
TRBJ2-3 NA NA TRBV15 CATSAPGEADTQYF TGTGCCACCAGCGCCCCGGGGGAAGCAGATACGCAGTATTTT
TRBJ1-1 NA NA TRBV4-3 CASSQDELNTEAFF TGCGCCAGCAGCCAAGATGAGCTTAACACTGAAGCTTTCTTT
TRBJ1-5 NA NA TRBV7-2 CASSLALTGGRPQHF TGTGCCAGCAGCTTAGCGCTTACTGGTGGTAGGCCCCAGCATTTT
TRBJ2-1 TRBD1 few TRBV20-1 CSASRTGSSYNEQFF TGCAGTGCCTCCCGGACAGGGAGCTCCTACAATGAGCAGTTCTTC